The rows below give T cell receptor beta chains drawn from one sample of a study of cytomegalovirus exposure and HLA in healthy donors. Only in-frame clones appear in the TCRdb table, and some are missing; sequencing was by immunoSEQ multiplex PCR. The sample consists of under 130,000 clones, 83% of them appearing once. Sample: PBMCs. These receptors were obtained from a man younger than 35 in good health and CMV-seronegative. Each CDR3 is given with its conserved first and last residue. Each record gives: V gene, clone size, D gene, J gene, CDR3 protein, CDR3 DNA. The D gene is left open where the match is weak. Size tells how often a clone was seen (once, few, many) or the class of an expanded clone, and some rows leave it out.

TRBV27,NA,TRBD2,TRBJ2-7,CASSRQGLLFTEQYF,TGTGCCAGCAGCCGGCAGGGACTACTATTTACCGAGCAGTACTTC
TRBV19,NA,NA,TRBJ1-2,CASSRGDYGYTF,TGTGCCAGTAGTAGGGGGGACTATGGCTACACCTTC
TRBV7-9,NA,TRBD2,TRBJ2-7,CASSFIAGVGEQYF,TGTGCCAGCAGCTTCATAGCGGGAGTAGGCGAGCAGTACTTC
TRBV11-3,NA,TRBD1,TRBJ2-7,CASSSQPGQGESEQYF,TGTGCCAGCAGCTCGCAACCGGGACAGGGGGAAAGCGAGCAGTACTTC
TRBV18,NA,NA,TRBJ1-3,CASSSGQSSGNTIYF,TGTGCCAGCTCATCGGGACAAAGCTCTGGAAACACCATATATTTT
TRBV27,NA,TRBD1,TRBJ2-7,CASSSRTGFSYEQYF,TGTGCCAGCAGTTCGAGGACAGGATTCTCCTACGAGCAGTACTTC
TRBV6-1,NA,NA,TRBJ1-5,CASSKQGPLGPQHF,TGTGCCAGCAGTAAACAGGGCCCCCTTGGGCCCCAGCATTTT
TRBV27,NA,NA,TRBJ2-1,CASSLQRESEQFF,TGTGCCAGCAGTTTACAAAGGGAGAGTGAGCAGTTCTTC
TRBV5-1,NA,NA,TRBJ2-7,CASSLGVPYEQYF,TGCGCCAGCAGCTTAGGGGTACCCTACGAGCAGTACTTC
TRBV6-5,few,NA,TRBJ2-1,CASSGGGSNNEQFF,TGTGCCAGCAGTGGGGGAGGTAGCAACAATGAGCAGTTCTTC
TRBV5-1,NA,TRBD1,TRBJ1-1,CASSLGQGVRAEAFF,TGCGCCAGCAGCTTGGGACAGGGGGTCCGGGCTGAAGCTTTCTTT
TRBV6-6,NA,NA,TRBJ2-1,CASTMTSRGEGEQFF,TGTGCCAGCACTATGACCTCTAGGGGGGAGGGTGAGCAGTTCTTC
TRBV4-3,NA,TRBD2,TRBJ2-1,CASSPHWEGPDNEQFF,TGCGCCAGCAGCCCCCATTGGGAGGGACCCGACAATGAGCAGTTCTTC
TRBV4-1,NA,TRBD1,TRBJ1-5,CASSQTTGAKGQPQHF,TGCGCCAGCAGCCAAACAACAGGGGCGAAAGGTCAGCCCCAGCATTTT
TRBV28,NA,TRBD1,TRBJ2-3,CASTKRTGGAWRDTQYF,TGTGCCAGCACAAAACGAACAGGGGGCGCGTGGAGGGATACGCAGTATTTT
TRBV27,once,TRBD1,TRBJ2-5,CASSLYGTGVQETQYF,TGTGCCAGCAGTTTATATGGGACAGGGGTCCAAGAGACCCAGTACTTC
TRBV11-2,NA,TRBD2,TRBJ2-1,CASSSRTSGNEQFF,TGTGCCAGCAGCAGCCGGACTAGCGGCAATGAGCAGTTCTTC
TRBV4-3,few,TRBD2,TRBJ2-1,CASSQEGAGGPDEQFF,TGCGCCAGCAGCCAAGAGGGAGCGGGAGGGCCGGATGAGCAGTTCTTC
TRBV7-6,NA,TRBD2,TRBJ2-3,CASSLATSGGTDTQYF,TGTGCCAGCAGCTTAGCGACTAGCGGGGGCACAGATACGCAGTATTTT
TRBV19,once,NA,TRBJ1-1,CASSIQGRNTEAFF,TGTGCCAGTAGTATTCAGGGGAGGAACACTGAAGCTTTCTTT
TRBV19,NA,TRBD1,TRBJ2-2,CASRGQGNTGELFF,TGTGCCAGTAGAGGACAGGGGAACACCGGGGAGCTGTTTTTT
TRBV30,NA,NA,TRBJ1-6,CAWSGTESSPLHF,TGTGCCTGGAGTGGGACAGAGAGTTCACCCCTCCACTTT
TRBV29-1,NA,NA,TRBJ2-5,CSVEPQEETQYF,TGCAGCGTTGAACCCCAGGAAGAGACCCAGTACTTC
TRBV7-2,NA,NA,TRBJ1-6,CASSLVAGPYNSPLHF,TGTGCCAGCAGCTTAGTCGCTGGGCCCTATAATTCACCCCTCCACTTT
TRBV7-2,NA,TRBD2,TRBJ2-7,CASSLDSGTYEQYF,TGTGCCAGCAGCTTAGATAGCGGGACCTACGAGCAGTACTTC
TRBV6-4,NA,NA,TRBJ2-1,CASSDALGSSYNEQFF,TGTGCCAGCAGTGACGCTTTAGGGAGCTCCTACAATGAGCAGTTCTTC